The clone carrying this T cell receptor beta chain was seen only a few times. Its matching antigen is unknown. Germline V gene data show CDR1 as MNHEY and CDR2 as SVGAGI. V gave up 4 bases and J gave up 5 bases; unmatched junction bases: 7. There are 15 residues in the CDR3. This entry is derived from a study of human T cells and chemical hapten exposure. Overall study: Slight volume differences across pooled libraries mainly accounted for varying per-sample TCR yields.

Separate cDNA molecules received unique molecular identifiers, which the library attached to them. As originally analysed: Per-sample TCR counts ranged from roughly 23,224 to 750,000, median roughly 96,000. TCRdb recomputed calls from the RACE reads with MiXCR, one row per CDR3 protein. For this entry, the V and J calls and clone size follow TCRdb and not the study's own pipeline. The sample has more than 75,000 distinct CDR3 sequences; about 8.7% are singletons. Described time point: healthy volunteer bleed at 6 weeks. Whole blood, unfractionated, served as the material for total RNA extraction. Study-wide results and limits: TCRs above 1 in 1000 frequency did not change with DPC sensitization.

The sequence was collected from a male donor in good health. Some clones in this sample may be carry-over from other donors' samples. The gene calls are TRBV6-5 and TRBJ1-1, with 10 positions matching TRBD1. The sequencing sample was made of whole blood. Written as DNA, the CDR3 is TGTGCCAGCAGTTGGTCCCGGGACAGGGGAACTGAAGCTTTCTTT. This sequence encodes CASSWSRDRGTEAFF.